Listed below are T cell receptor beta chains from one sample, sequenced in a study of blood T cell repertoires in COVID-19. Profiling relied on immunoSEQ multiplex PCR, and the TCRdb table lists in-frame clones only, not all of them. The sample has 200,000 or so clones; about 84% are singletons. Sequences were obtained from peripheral blood. The receptors here all came from a woman aged 25 to 45 with acute or convalescent COVID-19. The CDR3 runs from the conserved cysteine through the conserved F or W. D genes are given only for firm matches. Some rows have no size entry. The others give once, few or many, or a class for an expanded clone.

CASSQEDRGDYGYTF	TGCGCCAGCAGCCAAGAGGACAGGGGGGACTATGGCTACACCTTC	TRBV4-1	-	TRBD1	TRBJ1-2
CASSYLSYGYTF	TGTGCCAGCAGTTACCTTAGCTATGGCTACACCTTC	TRBV6-2/TRBV6-3	-	-	TRBJ1-2
CASSDRGGRNNSPLHF	TGCGCCAGCAGCGATAGGGGGGGGCGGAATAATTCACCCCTCCACTTT	TRBV4-1	-	-	TRBJ1-6
CASSRNTGDQPQHF	TGCGCCAGCAGCCGGAATACAGGGGATCAGCCCCAGCATTTT	TRBV4-3	few	TRBD1	TRBJ1-5
CASSPLSDSRYGYTF	TGCGCCAGCAGCCCACTCTCGGACAGCCGCTATGGCTACACCTTC	TRBV5-1	once	-	TRBJ1-2
CASSSALGGTQYF	TGTGCCAGCAGCTCCGCCTTAGGAGGTACGCAGTATTTT	TRBV7-6	-	-	TRBJ2-3
CASSELPSGNEQFF	TGCGCCAGCAGTGAGTTACCTAGCGGGAATGAGCAGTTCTTC	TRBV10-1	once	TRBD2	TRBJ2-1
CASSDDRDTDTQYF	TGTGCCAGCAGTGATGACAGGGACACAGATACGCAGTATTTT	TRBV6-4	-	TRBD1	TRBJ2-3
CATSRDSEGAQPQHF	TGTGCCACCAGCAGAGATTCGGAAGGGGCCCAGCCCCAGCATTTT	TRBV15	once	-	TRBJ1-5
CASSSGPTGVNSPLHF	TGTGCCAGCAGTTCGGGCCCGACAGGGGTTAATTCACCCCTCCACTTT	TRBV28	-	TRBD1	TRBJ1-6
CASSQIPGLAGGSSYNEQFF	TGTGCCAGCAGTCAAATCCCGGGACTAGCGGGAGGCAGCTCCTACAATGAGCAGTTCTTC	TRBV4-2	-	TRBD2	TRBJ2-1
CASSLGGGSRLRQYF	TGCGCCAGCAGCTTGGGAGGGGGATCCCGTTTACGGCAGTACTTC	TRBV5-1	-	-	TRBJ2-7